These T cell receptor beta chains were read from a single sample in a study of cytomegalovirus exposure and HLA in healthy donors. TCRdb keeps only in-frame clones here, not all; method: immunoSEQ multiplex PCR. This table holds 150,000 to 200,000 clones, about 81% found once. The sequenced sample was PBMCs. These TCRs come from a woman in her twenties or thirties in good health and CMV-seronegative. The CDR3 runs from the conserved cysteine through the conserved F or W. The order of the fields is J gene, clone size, V gene, D gene, CDR3 protein, CDR3 DNA. D genes are given only for firm matches. Not all rows give a size; the values are once, few, many and, for expanded clones, a class.

J gene: TRBJ1-2
clone size: .
V gene: TRBV5-4
D gene: .
CDR3 protein: CASSLDSYGYTF
CDR3 DNA: TGTGCCAGCAGCTTGGACTCCTATGGCTACACCTTC

J gene: TRBJ2-3
clone size: once
V gene: TRBV25-1
D gene: .
CDR3 protein: CASSEPNTDTQYF
CDR3 DNA: TGTGCCAGCAGTGAACCCAACACAGATACGCAGTATTTT

J gene: TRBJ1-6
clone size: few
V gene: TRBV2
D gene: TRBD1
CDR3 protein: CASVYRGQNSPLHF
CDR3 DNA: TGTGCCAGCGTATACAGGGGGCAGAATTCACCCCTCCACTTT

J gene: TRBJ2-2
clone size: few
V gene: TRBV4-1
D gene: .
CDR3 protein: CASSDSLRRRPGELFF
CDR3 DNA: TGCGCCAGCAGCGATTCCCTGAGGAGGAGGCCCGGGGAGCTGTTTTTT

J gene: TRBJ1-1
clone size: .
V gene: TRBV6-5
D gene: TRBD1
CDR3 protein: CASSSDRVYSEAFF
CDR3 DNA: TGTGCCAGCAGCTCGGACAGGGTGTATAGTGAAGCTTTCTTT

J gene: TRBJ2-7
clone size: .
V gene: TRBV28
D gene: .
CDR3 protein: CASSFDSSYEQYF
CDR3 DNA: TGTGCCAGCAGTTTCGACAGCTCCTACGAGCAGTACTTC

J gene: TRBJ2-3
clone size: .
V gene: TRBV5-4
D gene: .
CDR3 protein: CASSRLTGSLTDTQYF
CDR3 DNA: TGTGCCAGCAGCCGCTTGACGGGGAGCCTCACAGATACGCAGTATTTT

J gene: TRBJ2-7
clone size: once
V gene: TRBV5-1
D gene: .
CDR3 protein: CASRQGSYEQYF
CDR3 DNA: TGCGCCAGCAGGCAGGGCAGTTACGAGCAGTACTTC

J gene: TRBJ2-1
clone size: many
V gene: TRBV29-1
D gene: TRBD2
CDR3 protein: CSAWDGGRALNEQFF
CDR3 DNA: TGCAGCGCATGGGATGGCGGGAGGGCCTTAAATGAGCAGTTCTTC

J gene: TRBJ2-7
clone size: .
V gene: TRBV30
D gene: .
CDR3 protein: CAWSVAREQYF
CDR3 DNA: TGTGCCTGGAGTGTAGCTCGCGAGCAGTACTTC

J gene: TRBJ2-1
clone size: .
V gene: TRBV10-1
D gene: TRBD2
CDR3 protein: CPCPGGRQFF
CDR3 DNA: TGCCCCTGTCCGGGGGGGCGGCAGTTCTTC

J gene: TRBJ1-1
clone size: .
V gene: TRBV27
D gene: .
CDR3 protein: CASIPRGAMNTEAFF
CDR3 DNA: TGTGCCAGCATCCCCAGGGGAGCTATGAACACTGAAGCTTTCTTT

J gene: TRBJ2-1
clone size: .
V gene: TRBV6-1
D gene: TRBD2
CDR3 protein: CASSDRTSGATWGNEQFF
CDR3 DNA: TGTGCCAGCAGTGATCGAACTAGCGGGGCCACGTGGGGCAATGAGCAGTTCTTC

J gene: TRBJ1-2
clone size: once
V gene: TRBV6-6
D gene: .
CDR3 protein: CASSFAEDYGYTF
CDR3 DNA: TGTGCCAGCAGTTTTGCGGAAGACTATGGCTACACCTTC

J gene: TRBJ2-1
clone size: .
V gene: TRBV27
D gene: .
CDR3 protein: CASSPLAGRPNNEQFF
CDR3 DNA: TGTGCCAGCAGTCCCCTGGCGGGGAGGCCAAACAATGAGCAGTTCTTC

J gene: TRBJ2-1
clone size: .
V gene: TRBV7-6
D gene: TRBD2
CDR3 protein: CASSLLAGVEQFF
CDR3 DNA: TGTGCCAGCAGCCTACTAGCGGGAGTTGAGCAGTTCTTC

J gene: TRBJ2-1
clone size: once
V gene: TRBV25-1
D gene: .
CDR3 protein: CASSRTGETGEQFF
CDR3 DNA: TGTGCCAGCAGTAGAACCGGGGAGACGGGTGAGCAGTTCTTC

J gene: TRBJ2-7
clone size: .
V gene: TRBV28
D gene: TRBD1
CDR3 protein: CASSDSGGDPSYEQYF
CDR3 DNA: TGTGCCAGCAGTGACTCAGGGGGCGACCCTTCCTACGAGCAGTACTTC

J gene: TRBJ1-1
clone size: few
V gene: TRBV7-9
D gene: .
CDR3 protein: CASSLGGPPEAFF
CDR3 DNA: TGTGCCAGCAGCTTAGGGGGCCCCCCTGAAGCTTTCTTT

J gene: TRBJ2-3
clone size: .
V gene: TRBV30
D gene: TRBD2
CDR3 protein: CAWSVRTSGNTDTQYF
CDR3 DNA: TGTGCCTGGAGTGTACGGACTAGCGGAAACACAGATACGCAGTATTTT

J gene: TRBJ2-7
clone size: once
V gene: TRBV5-1
D gene: .
CDR3 protein: CASSWSRAYEQYF
CDR3 DNA: TGCGCCAGCAGCTGGAGCCGGGCCTACGAGCAGTACTTC

J gene: TRBJ1-1
clone size: .
V gene: TRBV5-8
D gene: .
CDR3 protein: CASSPPLTGTRDTEAFF
CDR3 DNA: TGTGCCAGCAGCCCACCGTTAACAGGGACGAGGGACACTGAAGCTTTCTTT

J gene: TRBJ1-1
clone size: .
V gene: TRBV19
D gene: .
CDR3 protein: CASSTYRVNTEAFF
CDR3 DNA: TGTGCCAGTAGTACCTACAGGGTGAACACTGAAGCTTTCTTT

J gene: TRBJ1-2
clone size: .
V gene: TRBV29-1
D gene: .
CDR3 protein: CSVPRTVGNYGYTF
CDR3 DNA: TGCAGCGTCCCCAGGACAGTAGGAAACTATGGCTACACCTTC

J gene: TRBJ1-4
clone size: .
V gene: TRBV7-6
D gene: TRBD1
CDR3 protein: CASSLVPQGANEKLFF
CDR3 DNA: TGTGCCAGCAGCTTAGTCCCCCAGGGGGCGAATGAAAAACTGTTTTTT

J gene: TRBJ1-3
clone size: .
V gene: TRBV6-1
D gene: TRBD1
CDR3 protein: CASYDREFRNTIYF
CDR3 DNA: TGTGCCAGCTACGACAGGGAATTCAGAAACACCATATATTTT

J gene: TRBJ2-7
clone size: .
V gene: TRBV28
D gene: TRBD2
CDR3 protein: CASKTSGTNYEQYF
CDR3 DNA: TGTGCCAGCAAAACTAGCGGGACGAACTACGAGCAGTACTTC

J gene: TRBJ1-1
clone size: .
V gene: TRBV5-1
D gene: .
CDR3 protein: CASTSTGHTEAFF
CDR3 DNA: TGCGCCAGCACCTCCACAGGGCATACTGAAGCTTTCTTT

J gene: TRBJ2-1
clone size: .
V gene: TRBV27
D gene: .
CDR3 protein: CASFKSGYSYNEQFF
CDR3 DNA: TGTGCCAGCTTTAAATCAGGGTATTCCTACAATGAGCAGTTCTTC

J gene: TRBJ1-2
clone size: .
V gene: TRBV27
D gene: .
CDR3 protein: CASSHSRGIVSGYTF
CDR3 DNA: TGTGCCAGCAGTCATTCGCGAGGGATTGTCTCCGGCTACACCTTC

J gene: TRBJ2-2
clone size: .
V gene: TRBV4-2
D gene: TRBD2
CDR3 protein: CASRSGLAVNTGELFF
CDR3 DNA: TGTGCCAGCAGGTCAGGACTAGCGGTGAACACCGGGGAGCTGTTTTTT

J gene: TRBJ1-3
clone size: .
V gene: TRBV27
D gene: TRBD1
CDR3 protein: CASSRTGAAGNTIYF
CDR3 DNA: TGTGCCAGCAGTAGGACAGGGGCTGCTGGAAACACCATATATTTT

J gene: TRBJ2-7
clone size: .
V gene: TRBV7-9
D gene: TRBD1
CDR3 protein: CASSPGQLYEQYF
CDR3 DNA: TGTGCCAGCAGCCCGGGACAGCTTTACGAGCAGTACTTC

J gene: TRBJ2-2
clone size: few
V gene: TRBV5-1
D gene: .
CDR3 protein: CASRGDFHTGELFF
CDR3 DNA: TGCGCCAGCAGAGGGGACTTCCACACCGGGGAGCTGTTTTTT

J gene: TRBJ2-2
clone size: .
V gene: TRBV5-4
D gene: TRBD1
CDR3 protein: CASSEGTGDTGELFF
CDR3 DNA: TGTGCCAGCAGCGAGGGGACAGGGGATACCGGGGAGCTGTTTTTT

J gene: TRBJ1-1
clone size: .
V gene: TRBV11-2
D gene: .
CDR3 protein: CASSLAYGREAFF
CDR3 DNA: TGTGCCAGCAGCTTAGCTTATGGCAGGGAAGCTTTCTTT

J gene: TRBJ2-7
clone size: .
V gene: TRBV11-2
D gene: TRBD1
CDR3 protein: CASSLHTAGGYEQYF
CDR3 DNA: TGTGCCAGCAGCTTACATACTGCAGGGGGCTACGAGCAGTACTTC

J gene: TRBJ2-5
clone size: once
V gene: TRBV4-2
D gene: TRBD2
CDR3 protein: CASSGVAGGPGEETQYF
CDR3 DNA: TGTGCCAGCAGCGGTGTAGCGGGAGGGCCCGGAGAAGAGACCCAGTACTTC

J gene: TRBJ2-6
clone size: .
V gene: TRBV29-1
D gene: .
CDR3 protein: CSVDSSGANVLTF
CDR3 DNA: TGCAGCGTTGATAGCTCTGGGGCCAACGTCCTGACTTTC

J gene: TRBJ2-4
clone size: .
V gene: TRBV5-1
D gene: TRBD1
CDR3 protein: CASSLGTGSANLAKNIQYF
CDR3 DNA: TGCGCCAGCAGCTTGGGGACAGGATCGGCAAACCTAGCCAAAAACATTCAGTACTTC

J gene: TRBJ2-7
clone size: .
V gene: TRBV7-9
D gene: TRBD2
CDR3 protein: CASSPSSGTSGTFAGEQYF
CDR3 DNA: TGTGCCAGCAGCCCGAGCTCCGGGACTAGCGGGACCTTCGCGGGGGAGCAGTACTTC

J gene: TRBJ2-7
clone size: .
V gene: TRBV4-1
D gene: TRBD2
CDR3 protein: CASSHSGGVYEQYF
CDR3 DNA: TGCGCCAGCAGCCACAGCGGGGGGGTCTACGAGCAGTACTTC

J gene: TRBJ2-7
clone size: .
V gene: TRBV5-6
D gene: .
CDR3 protein: CASSLYLGAGDTYEQYF
CDR3 DNA: TGTGCCAGCAGCTTGTATTTAGGAGCGGGCGACACCTACGAGCAGTACTTC

J gene: TRBJ2-5
clone size: few
V gene: TRBV28
D gene: TRBD2
CDR3 protein: CASRTSGVETQYF
CDR3 DNA: TGTGCCAGCAGGACTAGCGGGGTGGAGACCCAGTACTTC

J gene: TRBJ2-1
clone size: .
V gene: TRBV6-5
D gene: TRBD2
CDR3 protein: CASSPTSGGAWEQFF
CDR3 DNA: TGTGCCAGCAGTCCGACTAGCGGGGGGGCCTGGGAGCAGTTCTTC